The sequence of this TCR beta chain was determined in a study of beta chain features in type 1 diabetes. Study findings and constraints: Moderately but significantly shorter TCRB CDR3s were found in Type 1 diabetes patients in all four CD4+ subsets. The study left unresolved whether HLA type influences TCRB rearrangement. In type 1 diabetes patients, VDJ junctions had fewer insertions; deletions at these junctions were more frequent.

CDR3 length: 15 residues. The germline V gene encodes CDR1 SGDLS and CDR2 YYNGEE. The ends lost 0 bases at V and 3 bases at J; junction bases unmatched: 3. Expressed TCRB transcripts were sequenced after all isolated RNA was converted to cDNA. Data came from immunoSEQ multiplex PCR; TCRdb stores just in-frame clones and leaves some out. The sample includes some 200,000 clones, under 13% seen only once; the top ten take over 1%. In the case of this clone: Its antigen remains unknown.

The specimen sequenced was central memory CD4+ T cells from blood. The TCR was taken from a young man in good health. The chain carries TRBV9 and TRBJ2-1, with 7 bases that match TRBD2. CDR3 residues: CASSVAGGNYNEQFF. The CDR3 DNA follows: TGTGCCAGCAGCGTAGCGGGAGGTAACTACAATGAGCAGTTCTTC.